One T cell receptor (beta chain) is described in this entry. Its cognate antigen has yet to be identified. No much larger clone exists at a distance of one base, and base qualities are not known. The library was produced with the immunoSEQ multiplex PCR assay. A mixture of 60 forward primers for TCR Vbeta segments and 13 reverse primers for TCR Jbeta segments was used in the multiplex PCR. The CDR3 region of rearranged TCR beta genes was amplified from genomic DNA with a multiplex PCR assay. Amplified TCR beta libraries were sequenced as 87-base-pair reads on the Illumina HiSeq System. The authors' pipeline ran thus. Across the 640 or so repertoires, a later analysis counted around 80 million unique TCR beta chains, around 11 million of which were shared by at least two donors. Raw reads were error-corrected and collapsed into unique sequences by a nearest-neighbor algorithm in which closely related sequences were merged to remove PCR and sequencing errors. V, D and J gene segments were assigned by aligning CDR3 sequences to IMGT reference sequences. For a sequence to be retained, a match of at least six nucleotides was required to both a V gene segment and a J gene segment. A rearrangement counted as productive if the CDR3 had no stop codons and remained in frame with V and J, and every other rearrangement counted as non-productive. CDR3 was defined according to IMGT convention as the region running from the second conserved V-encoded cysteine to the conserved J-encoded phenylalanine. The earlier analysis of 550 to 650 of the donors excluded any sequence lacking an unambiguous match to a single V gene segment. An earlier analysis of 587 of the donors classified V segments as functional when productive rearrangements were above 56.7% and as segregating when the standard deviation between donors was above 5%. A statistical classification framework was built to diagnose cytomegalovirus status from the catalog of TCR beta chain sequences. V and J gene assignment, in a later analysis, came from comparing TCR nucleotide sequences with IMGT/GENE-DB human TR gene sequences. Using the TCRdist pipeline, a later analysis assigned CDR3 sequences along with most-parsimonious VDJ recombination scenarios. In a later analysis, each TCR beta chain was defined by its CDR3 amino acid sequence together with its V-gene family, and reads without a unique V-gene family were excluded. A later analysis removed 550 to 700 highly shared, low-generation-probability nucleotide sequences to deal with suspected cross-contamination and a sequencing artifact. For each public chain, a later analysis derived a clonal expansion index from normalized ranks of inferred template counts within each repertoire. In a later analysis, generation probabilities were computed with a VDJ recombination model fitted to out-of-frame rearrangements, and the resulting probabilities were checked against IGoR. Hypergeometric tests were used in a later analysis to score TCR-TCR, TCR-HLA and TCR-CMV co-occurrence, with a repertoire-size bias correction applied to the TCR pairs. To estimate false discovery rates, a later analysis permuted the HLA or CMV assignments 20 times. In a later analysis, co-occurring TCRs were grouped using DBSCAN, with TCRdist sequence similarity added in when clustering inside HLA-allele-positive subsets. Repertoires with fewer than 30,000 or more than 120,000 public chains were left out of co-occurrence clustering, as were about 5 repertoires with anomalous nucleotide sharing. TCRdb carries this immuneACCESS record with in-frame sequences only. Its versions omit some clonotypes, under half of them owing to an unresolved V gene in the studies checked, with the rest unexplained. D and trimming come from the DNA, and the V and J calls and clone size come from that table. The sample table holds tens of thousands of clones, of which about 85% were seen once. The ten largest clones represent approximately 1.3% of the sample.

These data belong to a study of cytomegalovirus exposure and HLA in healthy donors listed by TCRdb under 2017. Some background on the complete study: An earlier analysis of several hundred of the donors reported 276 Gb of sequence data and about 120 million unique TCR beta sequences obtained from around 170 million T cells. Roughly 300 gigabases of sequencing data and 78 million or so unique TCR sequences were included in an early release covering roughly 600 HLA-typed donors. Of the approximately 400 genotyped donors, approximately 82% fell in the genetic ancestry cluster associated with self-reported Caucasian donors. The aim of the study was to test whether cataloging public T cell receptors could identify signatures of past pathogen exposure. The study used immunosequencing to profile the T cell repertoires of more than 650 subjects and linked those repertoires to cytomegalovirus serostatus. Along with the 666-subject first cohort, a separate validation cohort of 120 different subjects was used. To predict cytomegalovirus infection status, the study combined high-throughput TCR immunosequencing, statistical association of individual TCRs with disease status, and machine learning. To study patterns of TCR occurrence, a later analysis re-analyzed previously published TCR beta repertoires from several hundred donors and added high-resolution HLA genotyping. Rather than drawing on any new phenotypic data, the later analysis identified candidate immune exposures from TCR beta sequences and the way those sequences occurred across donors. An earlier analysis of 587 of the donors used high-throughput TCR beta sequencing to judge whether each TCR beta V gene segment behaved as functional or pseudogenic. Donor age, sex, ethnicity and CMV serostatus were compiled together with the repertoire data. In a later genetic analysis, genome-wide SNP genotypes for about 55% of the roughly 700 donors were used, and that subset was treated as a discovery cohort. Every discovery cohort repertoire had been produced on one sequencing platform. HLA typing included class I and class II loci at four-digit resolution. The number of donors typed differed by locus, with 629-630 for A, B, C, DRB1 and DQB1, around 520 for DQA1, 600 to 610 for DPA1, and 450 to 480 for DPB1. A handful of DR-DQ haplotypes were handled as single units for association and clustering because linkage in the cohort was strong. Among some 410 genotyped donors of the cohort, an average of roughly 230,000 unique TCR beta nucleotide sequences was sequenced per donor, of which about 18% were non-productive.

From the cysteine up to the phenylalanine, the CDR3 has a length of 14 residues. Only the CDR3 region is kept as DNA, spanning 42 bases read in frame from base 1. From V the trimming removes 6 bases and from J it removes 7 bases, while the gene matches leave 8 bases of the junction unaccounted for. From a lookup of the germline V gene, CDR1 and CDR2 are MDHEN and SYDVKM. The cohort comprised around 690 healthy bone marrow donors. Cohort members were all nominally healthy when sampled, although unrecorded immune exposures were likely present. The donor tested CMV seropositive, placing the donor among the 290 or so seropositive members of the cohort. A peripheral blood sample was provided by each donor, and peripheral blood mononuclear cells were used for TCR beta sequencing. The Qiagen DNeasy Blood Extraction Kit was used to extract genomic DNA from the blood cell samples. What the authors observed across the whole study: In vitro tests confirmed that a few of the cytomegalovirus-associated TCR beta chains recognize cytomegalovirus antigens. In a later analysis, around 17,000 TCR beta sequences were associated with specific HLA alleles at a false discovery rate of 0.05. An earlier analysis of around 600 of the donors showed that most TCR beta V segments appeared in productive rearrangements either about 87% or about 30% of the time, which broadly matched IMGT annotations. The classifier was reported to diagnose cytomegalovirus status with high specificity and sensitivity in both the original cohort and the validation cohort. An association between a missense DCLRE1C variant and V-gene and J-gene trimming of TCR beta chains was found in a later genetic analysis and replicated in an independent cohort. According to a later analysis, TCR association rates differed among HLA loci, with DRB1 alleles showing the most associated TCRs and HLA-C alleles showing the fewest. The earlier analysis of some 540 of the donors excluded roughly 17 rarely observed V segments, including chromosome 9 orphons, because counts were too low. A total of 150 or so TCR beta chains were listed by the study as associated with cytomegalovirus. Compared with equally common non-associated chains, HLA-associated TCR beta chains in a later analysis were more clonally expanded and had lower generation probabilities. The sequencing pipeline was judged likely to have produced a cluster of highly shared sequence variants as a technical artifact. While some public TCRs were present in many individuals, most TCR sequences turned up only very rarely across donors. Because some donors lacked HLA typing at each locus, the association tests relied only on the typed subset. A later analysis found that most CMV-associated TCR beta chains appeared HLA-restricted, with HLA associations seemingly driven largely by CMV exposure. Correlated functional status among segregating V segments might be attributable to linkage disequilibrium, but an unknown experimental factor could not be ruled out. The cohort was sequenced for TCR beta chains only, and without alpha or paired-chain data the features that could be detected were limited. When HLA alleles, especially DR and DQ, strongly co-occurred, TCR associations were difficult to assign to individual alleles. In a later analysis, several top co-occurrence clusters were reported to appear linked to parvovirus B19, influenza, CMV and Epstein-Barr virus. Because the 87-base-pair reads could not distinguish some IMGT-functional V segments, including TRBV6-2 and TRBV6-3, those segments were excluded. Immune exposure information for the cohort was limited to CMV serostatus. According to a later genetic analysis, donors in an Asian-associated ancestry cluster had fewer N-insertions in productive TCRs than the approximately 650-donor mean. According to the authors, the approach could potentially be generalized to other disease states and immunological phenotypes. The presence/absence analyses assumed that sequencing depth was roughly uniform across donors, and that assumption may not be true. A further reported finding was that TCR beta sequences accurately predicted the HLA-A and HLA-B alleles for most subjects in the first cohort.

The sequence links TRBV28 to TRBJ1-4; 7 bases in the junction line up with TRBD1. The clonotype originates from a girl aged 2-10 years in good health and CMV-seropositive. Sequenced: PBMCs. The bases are TGTGCCAGCAGCTTTACAGGGGCGGGTGAAAAACTGTTTTTT. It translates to CASSFTGAGEKLFF.